A single sample is the source of the 26 T cell receptor beta chains below, sequenced in a study of blood T cell repertoires in COVID-19. The protocol was immunoSEQ multiplex PCR, while the TCRdb copy is restricted to in-frame clones and leaves out a portion. The profile shows about 350,000 clones, 88% of them singletons. The sample comprised PBMCs or T cells enriched from blood (not recorded which). The receptors shown here come from a woman aged 25 to 39 who had been exposed to COVID-19.

The CDR3 bases are TGTGCCAGCTCACCGGACAGGGGTCATGGCTACACCTTC. Amino acids: CASSPDRGHGYTF. The genes are TRBV18 and TRBJ1-2, with 9 bases fitting TRBD1. This CDR3 comprises 13 residues. Per the germline V gene, CDR1 is KGHSH and CDR2 is LQKENI. V lost 3 bases, J lost 6 bases, and 2 bases stayed unmatched.

This chain connects TRBV27 to TRBJ2-7; 8 nucleotides align to TRBD1. The germline V gene encodes CDR1 MNHEY and CDR2 SMNVEV (reference sequence). V lost 6 bases, J lost 4 bases, and 14 bases stayed unmatched. The CDR3 runs to 16 residues. The CDR3 region is CASRGLTGEKRYEQYF. As DNA, the CDR3 is TGTGCCAGCAGAGGGTTGACAGGGGAAAAGCGATACGAGCAGTACTTC.

This rearrangement joins TRBV7-8 to TRBJ2-5, with 7 bases identical to TRBD2. This CDR3 contains 15 residues. Unmatched junction bases numbered 4, after V lost 1 base and J lost 2 bases. The V gene's germline CDR1 is SGHVS and CDR2 FQNEAQ. CDR3 nucleotides: TGTGCCAGCAGCTTAGGTACGGGGGGACAAGAGACCCAGTACTTC. Its protein is CASSLGTGGQETQYF.

In this sample, this clone turned up once. The CDR3 region is CASSEALAGGGEQFF. In DNA, the CDR3 is TGTGCCAGCAGTGAAGCGCTTGCGGGGGGAGGCGAGCAGTTCTTC. The chain combines TRBV2 with TRBJ2-1; 8 nucleotides match TRBD2. Germline lookup yields CDR1 SNHLY and CDR2 FYNNEI. V shed 0 bases, J shed 10 bases, and the junction held 8 bases outside the gene matches. CDR3 length: 15 residues.

The genes are TRBV7-2 and TRBJ2-7, with 12 positions matching TRBD2. Looked up from germline, CDR1 is SGHTA and CDR2 is FQGNSA. The CDR3 has 17 amino acids. V trimming: 0 bases; J trimming: 3 bases; junction bases outside the gene matches: 6. For the CDR3, the DNA is TGTGCCAGCAGCTTAGCCCCTAGCGGGAGGGCCGGCTACGAGCAGTACTTC. Translating gives CASSLAPSGRAGYEQYF.

This clone occurred once. The chain combines TRBV27 with TRBJ2-1; D might be TRBD1 (5 bases). The CDR3 is made up of 14 amino acids. V dropped 2 bases and J dropped 2 bases, with 7 bases sitting between them. In germline, CDR1 is MNHEY, CDR2 SMNVEV (reference sequence). CDR3 sequence (DNA): TGTGCCAGCAGTTTACAGGGAACCTACAATGAGCAGTTCTTC. It yields the protein CASSLQGTYNEQFF.

This clone was found a few times. The chain combines TRBV19 with TRBJ1-2, with TRBD1 identical over 7 bases. Per germline, CDR1 LNHDA and CDR2 SQIVND (reference sequence). The CDR3 covers 13 residues. Losses at the gene ends were 5 bases for V and 1 base for J; bases not matched to a gene: 1. The CDR3 here is CASSDRDNYGYTF. As DNA, the CDR3 is TGTGCCAGTAGTGACAGGGATAACTATGGCTACACCTTC.

The chain joins TRBV9 to TRBJ2-3; the match to TRBD2 covers 14 bases. This CDR3 has 21 amino acids. The junction had 17 bases not matched to a gene; V was cut back by 5 bases and J by 0 bases. The germline gives CDR1 SGDLS, CDR2 YYNGEE. CDR3 sequence reads: CASSHPGTSGSRKHSTDTQYF. The CDR3 region has the DNA TGTGCCAGCAGTCACCCCGGGACTAGCGGGAGTCGGAAACATAGCACAGATACGCAGTATTTT.

This clone came up a few times. The V gene is TRBV15, the J gene TRBJ2-7; D is possibly TRBD2 (5 bases). The CDR3 sequence is 13 residues long. CDR1 LNHNV and CDR2 YYDKDF come from the germline V gene (reference sequence). V gave up 0 bases and J gave up 6 bases, with 9 bases separating them. The CDR3 DNA sequence: TGTGCCACCAGCAGAGATCCCCTAGCCGAGCAGTACTTC. Its protein product is CATSRDPLAEQYF.

V and J are TRBV5-1 and TRBJ2-3, with D unclear. V was shortened by 0 bases and J by 2 bases, with 16 bases between the two germline ends. This CDR3 contains 17 residues. Germline loops: CDR1 SGHRS, CDR2 YFSETQ. The CDR3 DNA follows: TGCGCCAGCAGCTTGGCCGTCCAGGTCCCTTCCACAGATACGCAGTATTTT. It translates to CASSLAVQVPSTDTQYF. The full variable domain, rest sourced from reference TRBV5-1 and TRBJ2-3, is KAGVTQTPRYLIKTRGQQVTLSCSPISGHRSVSWYQQTPGQGLQFLFEYFSETQRNKGNFPGRFSGRQFSNSRSEMNVSTLELGDSALYLCASSLAVQVPSTDTQYFGPGTRLTVL.

Turning to this clone: This sample includes further DNA sequences coding for the same CDR3. The chain is built from TRBV12-3 or TRBV12-4 and TRBJ1-1; D gene unclear. V gave up 2 bases and J gave up 5 bases, with 6 bases separating them. This CDR3 comprises 12 residues. For the CDR3, the DNA is TGTGCCAGCAGTTTAAGAGGGACTGAAGCTTTCTTT. It yields the protein CASSLRGTEAFF.

The chain combines TRBV28 with TRBJ1-2, with a tentative D call TRBD1 (5 bases). The CDR3 totals 13 residues. The V and J ends lost 7 bases and 8 bases respectively, with 17 bases between them. Germline loops: CDR1 MDHEN, CDR2 SYDVKM. The CDR3, as DNA: TGTGCCAGCAACAGGCCCCAGCGCGGCGGCTACACCTTC. Protein product: CASNRPQRGGYTF.

This clone has only one observation. The rearrangement uses TRBV29-1 and TRBJ1-1; no clear D. CDR1 is SQVTM and CDR2 is ANQGSEA in the germline V gene. Trimming took off 6 bases at V and 4 bases at J, with 18 bases between the two ends. The CDR3 spans 14 residues. The CDR3 DNA reads as TGCAGCGTCACCGAACGGGGATTGGGCACTGAAGCTTTCTTT. Translation: CSVTERGLGTEAFF.

The chain has TRBV18 and TRBJ2-5, with no clear D. This CDR3 comprises 15 residues. V lost 1 base, J lost 2 bases, and 11 bases lay in between. The germline V gene encodes CDR1 KGHSH and CDR2 LQKENI. CDR3 sequence (DNA): TGTGCCAGCTCACCACGCGCGCCCCCACAAGAGACCCAGTACTTC. Its translation is CASSPRAPPQETQYF.

This clone appeared a single time. This chain uses TRBV5-5 with TRBJ1-2; 7 nucleotides align to TRBD1. CDR1 and CDR2 (germline): SGHKS, YYEKEE (reference sequence). The CDR3 is made up of 18 amino acids. With V trimmed by 0 bases and J by 4 bases, 15 bases remained unmatched. CDR3 amino acids: CASSLGVDRVARFYGYTF. The CDR3 region has the DNA TGTGCCAGCAGCTTGGGAGTCGACAGGGTGGCTCGGTTCTATGGCTACACCTTC.

The chain joins TRBV7-3 to TRBJ2-1, with no clear D. The V gene lost 5 bases and the J gene lost 7 bases, with 12 bases spanning the gap. Germline lookup yields CDR1 SGHTA and CDR2 FQGTGA. The CDR3 is made up of 13 amino acids. The CDR3 spells CASSPESVNEQFF. The CDR3 DNA sequence: TGTGCCAGCAGCCCGGAGAGTGTTAATGAGCAGTTCTTC.

V is TRBV7-3 and J is TRBJ2-5; 12 nucleotides match TRBD2. Germline CDR1 and CDR2: SGHTA and FQGTGA. The CDR3 runs to 17 residues. V gave up 2 bases and J gave up 4 bases; unmatched junction bases: 8. DNA of the CDR3: TGTGCCAGCAGCTTACGTCCTAGCGGGAGGGCCGGAGAGACCCAGTACTTC. Translation gives CASSLRPSGRAGETQYF. The full variable domain, completed using reference TRBV7-3 and TRBJ2-5, is GAGVSQTPSNKVTEKGKYVELRCDPISGHTALYWYRQSLGQGPEFLIYFQGTGAADDSGLPNDRFFAVRPEGSVSTLKIQRTERGDSAVYLCASSLRPSGRAGETQYFGPGTRLLVL.

V and J are TRBV14 and TRBJ1-3; D is ambiguous. This CDR3 contains 17 residues. Germline assignment: CDR1 SGHDN and CDR2 FVKESK. Trimming removed 0 bases at V and 0 bases at J, with 12 bases between. The CDR3 loop is CASSQDKGRFSGNTIYF. The CDR3 region has the DNA TGTGCCAGCAGCCAAGATAAAGGCAGGTTCTCTGGAAACACCATATATTTT.

This clone was seen only a few times. The chain has TRBV19 and TRBJ1-2; 8 bases align to TRBD1. V lost 4 bases to trimming and J lost 5 bases; unmatched junction nucleotides: 6. CDR1 and CDR2 (germline): LNHDA, SQIVND (reference sequence). The CDR3 length is 14 residues. CDR3 sequence (DNA): TGTGCCAGTAGTACTGGACAGGGTGCTTATGGCTACACCTTC. The encoded protein is CASSTGQGAYGYTF.

V is TRBV9 and J is TRBJ1-1, with D unresolved. Looked up from germline, CDR1 is SGDLS and CDR2 is YYNGEE. The CDR3 has 15 amino acids. V was trimmed by 5 bases and J by 1 base, leaving 15 bases between them. For the CDR3, the DNA is TGTGCCAGCAGATTAACCGCCTCAGGGAACACTGAAGCTTTCTTT. The encoded protein is CASRLTASGNTEAFF.

The chain is built from TRBV28 and TRBJ1-2; 7 bases are a match to TRBD1. The CDR3 is 14 amino acids. Trimming cost V 6 bases and J 4 bases; bases outside gene matches: 8. Germline CDR1 is MDHEN and CDR2 is SYDVKM. DNA for the CDR3: TGTGCCAGCAGCTTGACAGGGTCCGGCTATGGCTACACCTTC. It is translated as CASSLTGSGYGYTF.

The rearrangement links TRBV7-3 to TRBJ2-3, with 16 nucleotides matching TRBD2. CDR1 is SGHTA and CDR2 is FQGTGA in the germline V gene. After removal of 2 bases from V and 3 bases from J, the junction contained 2 bases not matched to a gene. The CDR3 runs 17 residues. The chain's CDR3 is CASSLGTSGRGTDTQYF. CDR3 DNA: TGTGCCAGCAGCTTAGGGACTAGCGGGAGGGGGACAGATACGCAGTATTTT. The full variable domain, rest sourced from reference TRBV7-3 and TRBJ2-3, is GAGVSQTPSNKVTEKGKYVELRCDPISGHTALYWYRQSLGQGPEFLIYFQGTGAADDSGLPNDRFFAVRPEGSVSTLKIQRTERGDSAVYLCASSLGTSGRGTDTQYFGPGTRLTVL.

V gene TRBV28 combines with J gene TRBJ2-3, with 11 bases lining up with TRBD2. The germline gives CDR1 MDHEN, CDR2 SYDVKM. V shed 5 bases, J shed 2 bases, and the junction held 3 bases outside the gene matches. The CDR3 is 15 amino acids. The CDR3, as DNA: TGTGCCAGCAGTCCTAGCGGGAGGTACACAGATACGCAGTATTTT. It encodes CASSPSGRYTDTQYF.

This chain connects TRBV7-2 to TRBJ2-5; 15 bases are shared with TRBD2. V was pared by 5 bases and J by 5 bases, with 9 bases of the junction left unmatched. CDR1 and CDR2 from the germline V gene are SGHTA and FQGNSA. The CDR3 is 17 residues long. The CDR3 here is CASSPRQGTSGRETQYF. The CDR3 nucleotides read TGTGCCAGCAGCCCTCGCCAAGGGACTAGCGGGAGGGAGACCCAGTACTTC.

The chain has TRBV19 and TRBJ1-2; D might be TRBD1 (6 bases). From germline, CDR1 is LNHDA and CDR2 SQIVND (reference sequence). CDR3 size: 16 residues. V lost 3 bases and J 0 bases, leaving 14 bases between the germline ends. As DNA, the CDR3 is TGTGCCAGTAGTATGAGCTCCGGGACAACTAACTATGGCTACACCTTC. Its protein is CASSMSSGTTNYGYTF.

The chain uses TRBV28 and TRBJ1-2, with 8 bases aligning to TRBD1. The germline V gene has CDR1 MDHEN and CDR2 SYDVKM. The CDR3 loop spans 12 amino acids. J lost 8 bases, V lost 6 bases, and 5 bases had no gene match. The DNA for the CDR3 is TGTGCCAGCAGGCAGGGGGCGCGGGGCTACACCTTC. It is translated as CASRQGARGYTF.